This TCR beta chain appears in the sequencing data of a study of CD8 T cells in ankylosing spondylitis. Study-wide findings and caveats: Some motif variants were previously reported in reactive arthritis synovial fluid and blood. Matched synovial fluid from ankylosing spondylitis patients was reported to be enriched for disease-linked clones. A TCR beta motif of eight or nine highly homologous variants seemed to mark ankylosing spondylitis blood.

For this clonotype: Its antigen is not identified.

The CDR3 sequence is 14 residues long. V was trimmed by 1 base and J by 8 bases, leaving 11 bases between them. Germline V gene sequence: CDR1 MDHEN, CDR2 SYDVKM. Quantitative 5'-RACE with molecular barcodes generated TCR beta libraries. TCRdb itself ran the 5' RACE reads through MiXCR, one entry per CDR3 protein. Of fewer than 250,000 distinct CDR3 sequences in the sample, around 16% were seen once. The rearrangement links TRBV28 to TRBJ1-4; no clear D gene. Material for sequencing was blood, either unsorted or a sorted T cell fraction (not recorded which). The sequence derives from a male donor with ankylosing spondylitis. The CDR3 sequence is CASSLSWEVEKLFF. The CDR3 nucleotides read TGTGCCAGCAGTTTATCCTGGGAGGTGGAAAAACTGTTTTTT.